Presented here are 3 T cell receptor beta chains from one specimen sequenced in a study of blood T cell repertoires in COVID-19 (dated by TCRdb to between 2020 and 2021). The library was made by the immunoSEQ multiplex PCR assay. TCRdb holds this immuneACCESS table with in-frame rearrangements only. Some clones are missing; in checked studies, unresolved V genes explain under half, and the rest has no known cause. In all, the sample holds roughly 17,000 clones, and approximately 89% of those were seen once. Of the sample, less than 6% falls within the top ten clones. The sequencing input was peripheral blood. These receptors originate from a human donor in a cohort sampled during active COVID-19.

The chain combines TRBV15 with TRBJ1-2; D is uncertain. V lost 1 base and J lost 4, with 13 bases in between. This CDR3 comprises 15 residues. Germline V gene data show CDR1 as LNHNV and CDR2 as YYDKDF (reference sequence). This chain's CDR3 is CATSRAAGSGYGYTF. CDR3 coding DNA: TGTGCCACCAGCAGAGCCGCGGGGTCGGGCTATGGCTACACCTTC.

The rearrangement links TRBV7-6 to TRBJ1-1; D is undetermined. This CDR3 comprises 14 residues. Trimming removed 2 bases from V and 4 bases from J, with 11 bases in between. Germline values: CDR1 SGHVS, CDR2 FNYEAQ. The CDR3: CASSLFDISTEAFF. The CDR3 region has the DNA TGTGCCAGCAGCTTATTTGACATTTCCACTGAAGCTTTCTTT.

The chain links TRBV28 to TRBJ1-5; D is undetermined. In germline, CDR1 is MDHEN, CDR2 SYDVKM. V lost 8 bases and J lost 0, with 11 bases in between. The CDR3 has 14 residues. CDR3 coding DNA: TGTGCCAGCTTTAAGCGTTATAGCAATCAGCCCCAGCATTTT. This translates into CASFKRYSNQPQHF.